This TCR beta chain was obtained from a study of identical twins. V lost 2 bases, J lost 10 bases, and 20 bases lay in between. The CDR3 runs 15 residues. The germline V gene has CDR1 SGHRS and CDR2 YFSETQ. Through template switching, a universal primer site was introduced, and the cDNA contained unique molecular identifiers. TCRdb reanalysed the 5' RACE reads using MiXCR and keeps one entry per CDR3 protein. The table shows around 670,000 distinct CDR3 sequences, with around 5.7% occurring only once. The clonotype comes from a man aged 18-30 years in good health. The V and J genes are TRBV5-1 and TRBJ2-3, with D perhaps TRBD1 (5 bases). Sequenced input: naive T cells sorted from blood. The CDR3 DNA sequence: TGCGCCAGCAGCTTAGACAGAGCAGACTTGGGTCCGCAGTATTTT. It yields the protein CASSLDRADLGPQYF.